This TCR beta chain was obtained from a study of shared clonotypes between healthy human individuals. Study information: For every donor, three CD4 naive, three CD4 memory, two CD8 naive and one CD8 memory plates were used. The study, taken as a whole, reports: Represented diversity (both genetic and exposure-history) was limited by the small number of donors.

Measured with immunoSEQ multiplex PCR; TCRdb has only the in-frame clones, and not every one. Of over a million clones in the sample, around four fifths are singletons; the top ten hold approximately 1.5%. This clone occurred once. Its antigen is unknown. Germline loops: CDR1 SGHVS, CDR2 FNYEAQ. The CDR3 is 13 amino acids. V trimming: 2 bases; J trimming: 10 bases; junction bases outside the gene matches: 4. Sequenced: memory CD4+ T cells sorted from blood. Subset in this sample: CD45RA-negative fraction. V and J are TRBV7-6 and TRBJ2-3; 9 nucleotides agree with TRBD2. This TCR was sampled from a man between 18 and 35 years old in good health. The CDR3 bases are TGTGCCAGCAGCTTAATGTCTAGCGGGGCGCAGTATTTT. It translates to CASSLMSSGAQYF.